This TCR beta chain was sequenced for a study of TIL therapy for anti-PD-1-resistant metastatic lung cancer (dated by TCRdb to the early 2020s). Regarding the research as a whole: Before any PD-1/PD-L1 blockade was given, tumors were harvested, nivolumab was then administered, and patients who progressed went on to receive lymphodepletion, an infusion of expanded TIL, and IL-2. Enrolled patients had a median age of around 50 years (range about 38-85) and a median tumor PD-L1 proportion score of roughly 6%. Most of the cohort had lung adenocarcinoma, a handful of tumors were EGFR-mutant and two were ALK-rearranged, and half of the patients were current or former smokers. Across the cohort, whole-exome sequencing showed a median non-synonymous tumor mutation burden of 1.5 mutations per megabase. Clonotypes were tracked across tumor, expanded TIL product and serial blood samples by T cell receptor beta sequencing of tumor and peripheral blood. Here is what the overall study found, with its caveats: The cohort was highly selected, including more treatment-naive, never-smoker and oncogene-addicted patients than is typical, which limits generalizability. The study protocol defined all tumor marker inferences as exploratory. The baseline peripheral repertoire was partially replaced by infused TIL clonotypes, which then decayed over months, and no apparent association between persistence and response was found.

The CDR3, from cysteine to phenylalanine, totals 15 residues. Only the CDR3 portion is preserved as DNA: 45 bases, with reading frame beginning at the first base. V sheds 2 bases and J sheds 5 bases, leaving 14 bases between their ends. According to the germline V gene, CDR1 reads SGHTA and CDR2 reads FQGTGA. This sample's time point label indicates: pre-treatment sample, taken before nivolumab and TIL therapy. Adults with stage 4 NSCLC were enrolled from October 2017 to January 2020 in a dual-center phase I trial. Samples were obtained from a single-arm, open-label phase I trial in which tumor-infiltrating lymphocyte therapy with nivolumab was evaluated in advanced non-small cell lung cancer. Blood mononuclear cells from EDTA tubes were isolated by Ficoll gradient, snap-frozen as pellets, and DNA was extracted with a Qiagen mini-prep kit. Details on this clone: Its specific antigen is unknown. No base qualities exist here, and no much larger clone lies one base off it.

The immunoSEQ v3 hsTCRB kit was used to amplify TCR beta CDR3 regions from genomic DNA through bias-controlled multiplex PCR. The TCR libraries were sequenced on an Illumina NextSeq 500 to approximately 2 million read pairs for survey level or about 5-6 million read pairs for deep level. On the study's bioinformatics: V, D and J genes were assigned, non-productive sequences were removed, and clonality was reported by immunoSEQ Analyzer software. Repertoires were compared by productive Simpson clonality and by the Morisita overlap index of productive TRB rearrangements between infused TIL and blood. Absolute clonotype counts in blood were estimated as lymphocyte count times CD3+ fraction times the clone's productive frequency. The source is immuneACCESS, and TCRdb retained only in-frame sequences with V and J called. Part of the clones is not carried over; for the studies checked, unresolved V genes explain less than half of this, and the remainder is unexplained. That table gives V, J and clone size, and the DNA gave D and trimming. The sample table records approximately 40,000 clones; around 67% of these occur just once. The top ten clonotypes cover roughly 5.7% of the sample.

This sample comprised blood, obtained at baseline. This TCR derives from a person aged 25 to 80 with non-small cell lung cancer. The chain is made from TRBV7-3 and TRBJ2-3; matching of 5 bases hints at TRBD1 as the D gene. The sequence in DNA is TGTGCCAGCAGCTTAGCAGTCAGGGCTGGAGATACGCAGTATTTT. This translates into CASSLAVRAGDTQYF.